Listed below are T cell receptor beta chains from one sample, sequenced in a study of T cells in localized non-small cell lung cancer. Libraries were prepared by immunoSEQ multiplex PCR; TCRdb keeps only in-frame clonotypes and omits some of them. Of 3,500 to 5,000 clones in the sample, approximately 28% were seen once. Source: lung tumor tissue, taken before any cancer treatment. Source of these receptors: a male donor older than 55 with stage III lung adenocarcinoma. Both conserved end residues are part of each CDR3. D genes are given only for firm matches. Expanded clones get a size class; other rows say once, few or many, or leave the size out.

abundance | j_gene | d_gene | v_gene | CDR3aa | CDR3nt
NA | TRBJ2-7 | NA | TRBV11-3 | CASSRAVRTSSAYEQYF | TGTGCCAGCAGCCGGGCGGTGCGAACTAGCTCAGCCTACGAGCAGTACTTC
NA | TRBJ2-6 | NA | TRBV19 | CASSPAGTVLPGANVLTF | TGTGCCAGTAGTCCCGCGGGGACGGTACTACCTGGGGCCAACGTCCTGACTTTC
medium-sized | TRBJ1-4 | NA | TRBV10-3 | CAISESGGGTSLATNEKLFF | TGTGCCATCAGTGAGTCGGGGGGGGGCACCTCTCTTGCAACTAATGAAAAACTGTTTTTT
NA | TRBJ1-5 | NA | TRBV30 | CAWTNGGPGSQHF | TGTGCCTGGACTAACGGGGGGCCGGGGTCCCAGCATTTT
NA | TRBJ2-1 | NA | TRBV6-8 | CASRDGGPNNEQFF | TGTGCCAGCAGGGACGGGGGCCCCAACAATGAGCAGTTCTTC
few | TRBJ2-3 | NA | TRBV7-6 | CASSWASSTDTQYF | TGTGCCAGCAGCTGGGCCAGTAGCACAGATACGCAGTATTTT
few | TRBJ2-1 | TRBD1 | TRBV4-1 | CASSQDFDRGVTYNEQFF | TGCGCCAGCAGCCAAGATTTTGACAGGGGAGTAACTTACAATGAGCAGTTCTTC
NA | TRBJ1-3 | NA | TRBV7-4 | CASSSQRLSAGNTIYF | TGTGCCAGCAGCTCACAACGACTATCGGCTGGAAACACCATATATTTT
NA | TRBJ2-5 | NA | TRBV18 | CASSPRAIGETQYF | TGTGCCAGCTCACCAAGGGCGATAGGAGAGACCCAGTACTTC
few | TRBJ2-2 | NA | TRBV11-3 | CASSPRADRTGELFF | TGTGCCAGCAGCCCCCGGGCAGATCGGACCGGGGAGCTGTTTTTT
NA | TRBJ1-3 | NA | TRBV14 | CASSQGAWGGNTIYF | TGTGCCAGCAGCCAAGGGGCCTGGGGTGGAAACACCATATATTTT
few | TRBJ1-5 | NA | TRBV19 | CASSIPRGDQPQHF | TGTGCCAGTAGTATACCGCGGGGGGATCAGCCCCAGCATTTT
NA | TRBJ2-3 | TRBD2 | TRBV11-1 | CASSLAGGGRSTDTQYF | TGTGCCAGCAGCTTAGCGGGCGGGGGGAGAAGCACAGATACGCAGTATTTT
NA | TRBJ1-1 | NA | TRBV19 | CASRTGGEAFF | TGTGCCAGTAGGACGGGAGGGGAAGCTTTCTTT
NA | TRBJ2-5 | TRBD2 | TRBV11-3 | CASRSRGGEETQYF | TGTGCCAGCAGGTCTCGGGGAGGGGAGGAGACCCAGTACTTC
NA | TRBJ1-2 | TRBD1 | TRBV5-1 | CASSQGKDRAGGYTF | TGCGCCAGCAGCCAAGGGAAAGACAGGGCAGGCGGCTACACCTTC
NA | TRBJ2-5 | NA | TRBV6-8 | CASSSGRGGPQETQYF | TGTGCCAGCAGCTCGGGAAGGGGCGGGCCTCAAGAGACCCAGTACTTC
few | TRBJ2-7 | NA | TRBV6-8 | CASSYSYGQYEQYF | TGTGCCAGCAGTTACTCTTACGGACAGTACGAGCAGTACTTC
NA | TRBJ1-4 | NA | TRBV7-1 | CASSLEDATNEKLFF | TGTGCCAGCAGCTTAGAGGATGCAACTAATGAAAAACTGTTTTTT
NA | TRBJ2-7 | TRBD1 | TRBV10-3 | CAISESQGEPYEQYF | TGTGCCATCAGTGAGTCACAGGGGGAACCCTACGAGCAGTACTTC
NA | TRBJ2-2 | TRBD2 | TRBV7-4 | CASRGGGGATGELFF | TGTGCCAGCCGCGGCGGCGGGGGGGCCACCGGGGAGCTGTTTTTT
NA | TRBJ2-7 | NA | TRBV6-8 | CASSYSPADGSYEQYF | TGTGCCAGCAGTTACTCACCAGCCGATGGCTCCTACGAGCAGTACTTC
few | TRBJ1-1 | NA | TRBV6-8 | CAITASWETEAFF | TGTGCCATCACTGCCTCCTGGGAGACTGAAGCTTTCTTT
NA | TRBJ2-6 | TRBD1 | TRBV18 | CASSQGRRDRDSLSSGANVLTF | TGTGCCAGCTCCCAAGGACGCCGGGACAGGGATTCCCTAAGCTCTGGGGCCAACGTCCTGACTTTC
NA | TRBJ1-5 | TRBD1 | TRBV19 | CASRWTGPNQPQHF | TGTGCCAGTAGGTGGACAGGGCCGAATCAGCCCCAGCATTTT
NA | TRBJ1-2 | NA | TRBV19 | CASSTPSGTDSYGYTF | TGTGCCAGTAGTACTCCGTCCGGGACGGATTCCTATGGCTACACCTTC
medium-sized | TRBJ1-4 | TRBD1 | TRBV28 | CASSSGQGDEKLFF | TGTGCCAGCAGTTCGGGACAGGGCGATGAAAAACTGTTTTTT
medium-sized | TRBJ1-5 | NA | TRBV11-3 | CASRPGVGNQPQHF | TGTGCCAGCAGACCTGGGGTGGGGAATCAGCCCCAGCATTTT
few | TRBJ2-1 | NA | TRBV6-7 | CASSYEANQFF | TGTGCCAGCAGTTACGAGGCTAACCAGTTCTTC
NA | TRBJ1-6 | TRBD1 | TRBV19 | CASSTSGGGKASPLHF | TGTGCCAGTAGTACCTCAGGGGGGGGCAAGGCTTCACCCCTCCACTTT
medium-sized | TRBJ1-6 | NA | TRBV6-8 | CASSPPAASYNSPLHF | TGTGCCAGCAGTCCTCCCGCAGCCTCCTATAATTCACCCCTCCACTTT
hyperexpanded | TRBJ2-7 | TRBD1 | TRBV19 | CASSRGQGISYEQYF | TGTGCCAGTAGCAGGGGACAGGGGATCTCCTACGAGCAGTACTTC
few | TRBJ2-6 | NA | TRBV11-3 | CASSSRGTRNSGANVLTF | TGTGCCAGCAGCTCGAGGGGGACACGCAACTCTGGGGCCAACGTCCTGACTTTC
few | TRBJ2-7 | NA | TRBV6-7 | CASSETHRENEQYF | TGTGCCAGCAGTGAGACGCACAGGGAGAACGAGCAGTACTTC
NA | TRBJ2-3 | TRBD2 | TRBV9 | CASSVIAGGMGTDTQYF | TGTGCCAGCAGCGTTATAGCGGGCGGTATGGGCACAGATACGCAGTATTTT
few | TRBJ2-4 | NA | TRBV6-8 | CASSYGPGNVKNIQYF | TGTGCCAGCAGTTACGGTCCGGGGAATGTCAAAAACATTCAGTACTTC
few | TRBJ2-7 | TRBD1 | TRBV9 | CASSPRTGPSYEQYF | TGTGCCAGCAGCCCAAGGACAGGTCCCAGTTACGAGCAGTACTTC
NA | TRBJ2-7 | TRBD2 | TRBV11-3 | CASSTSTSGAYEQYF | TGTGCCAGCAGCACCTCGACTAGCGGGGCCTACGAGCAGTACTTC
medium-sized | TRBJ1-6 | TRBD1 | TRBV23-1 | CASSRRQGARSYNSPLHF | TGCGCCAGCAGCCGGAGACAGGGGGCGCGGTCCTATAATTCACCCCTCCACTTT
NA | TRBJ2-3 | TRBD2 | TRBV9 | CASSVAGGGVSDTQYF | TGTGCCAGCAGCGTAGCCGGCGGGGGGGTGTCAGATACGCAGTATTTT
few | TRBJ2-7 | NA | TRBV10-1 | CASSDPRVYGNEQYF | TGCGCCAGCAGTGACCCGCGCGTGTACGGTAACGAGCAGTACTTC
large | TRBJ1-1 | NA | TRBV6-8 | CASSWTEFPNTEAFF | TGTGCCAGCAGTTGGACAGAATTCCCGAACACTGAAGCTTTCTTT
NA | TRBJ2-7 | NA | TRBV30 | CAWGMVYEQYF | TGTGCCTGGGGCATGGTCTACGAGCAGTACTTC
few | TRBJ2-5 | NA | TRBV9 | CASSPSEETQYF | TGTGCCAGCAGTCCCTCCGAAGAGACCCAGTACTTC
medium-sized | TRBJ2-7 | NA | TRBV11-3 | CASSLGGPSSYEQYF | TGTGCCAGCAGCTTGGGGGGACCGAGCTCCTACGAGCAGTACTTC
NA | TRBJ1-1 | NA | TRBV9 | CASSVGRGNTEAFF | TGTGCCAGCAGCGTAGGACGGGGGAACACTGAAGCTTTCTTT
NA | TRBJ1-1 | NA | TRBV10-3 | CAISESGYSDTEAFF | TGTGCCATCAGTGAGTCAGGTTATTCGGACACTGAAGCTTTCTTT
few | TRBJ2-5 | TRBD1 | TRBV30 | CAWSNRGQATQYF | TGTGCCTGGAGTAACAGGGGGCAAGCGACCCAGTACTTC